The rows below give T cell receptor beta chains drawn from one sample of a study of beta chain features in type 1 diabetes. Generated by immunoSEQ multiplex PCR, the TCRdb table keeps only in-frame clones and is missing some. Counted here are 200,000 to 250,000 clones, approximately 11% occurring once; the ten biggest clones make up approximately 1.3%. The sequencing sample was made of central memory CD4+ T cells from blood. Receptors originate from a man between 18 and 29 years old in good health. Each CDR3 is given with its conserved first and last residue. The order of the fields is J gene, V gene, D gene, clone size, CDR3 protein, CDR3 DNA. D genes are given only for firm matches. Some rows have no size entry. The others give once, few or many, or a class for an expanded clone.

>TRBJ2-1|TRBV30|TRBD1|few
CAWVRDRRAYNEQFF
TGTGCCTGGGTCCGGGACAGGCGAGCCTACAATGAGCAGTTCTTC
>TRBJ2-7|TRBV7-9|TRBD1|few
CASSFRGDRGYEQYF
TGTGCCAGCAGCTTTAGGGGGGACAGGGGCTACGAGCAGTACTTC
>TRBJ2-3|TRBV29-1|TRBD2|.
CSAEDRLAGGTDTQYF
TGCAGCGCCGAAGATAGACTAGCGGGAGGAACAGATACGCAGTATTTT
>TRBJ2-3|TRBV2|.|.
CASRRDSGTDTQYF
TGTGCCAGCAGGAGGGATTCGGGCACAGATACGCAGTATTTT
>TRBJ1-2|TRBV15|.|once
CATSRDRGLANYGYTF
TGTGCCACCAGCAGAGACCGGGGCTTAGCTAACTATGGCTACACCTTC
>TRBJ1-3|TRBV7-2|.|few
CASSPGEGKALWTNTIYF
TGTGCCAGCAGCCCCGGAGAGGGAAAGGCTCTATGGACAAACACCATATATTTT
>TRBJ2-2|TRBV6-1|TRBD1|.
CASSGRAGGVGELFF
TGTGCCAGCAGTGGAAGGGCAGGGGGAGTCGGGGAGCTGTTTTTT
>TRBJ2-7|TRBV4-3|.|few
CASSQGPVPYEQYF
TGCGCCAGCAGCCAAGGTCCGGTTCCCTACGAGCAGTACTTC
>TRBJ1-2|TRBV30|.|few
CAWSVQNNYGYTF
TGTGCCTGGAGTGTACAGAATAACTATGGCTACACCTTC
>TRBJ2-7|TRBV11-2|.|.
CASSLVSAPTYEQYF
TGTGCCAGCAGCTTAGTCTCGGCCCCTACCTACGAGCAGTACTTC
>TRBJ1-2|TRBV30|TRBD1|.
CAWNVGQGHGYTF
TGTGCCTGGAACGTAGGACAGGGCCATGGCTACACCTTC
>TRBJ1-2|TRBV7-9|.|.
CASSFNGYGYTF
TGTGCCAGCAGCTTTAACGGCTATGGCTACACCTTC
>TRBJ2-1|TRBV25-1|TRBD1|many
CASSDPGQGRHEQFF
TGTGCCAGCAGTGACCCGGGACAGGGCCGTCATGAGCAGTTCTTC
>TRBJ1-1|TRBV5-1|.|few
CASSAAGPSLEAFF
TGCGCCAGCAGCGCGGCCGGGCCTTCCCTGGAGGCTTTCTTT
>TRBJ2-5|TRBV7-2|TRBD1|.
CASSYGTGGYQTQYF
TGTGCCAGCAGCTATGGGACAGGGGGCTATCAGACCCAGTACTTC
>TRBJ2-6|TRBV30|.|few
CAWRGFTGEFISGANVLTF
TGTGCCTGGAGAGGTTTCACAGGAGAGTTCATTTCTGGGGCCAACGTCCTGACTTTC
>TRBJ2-2|TRBV4-3|TRBD2|few
CASSRLHGLAGPVGELFF
TGCGCCAGCAGCCGCCTTCATGGACTAGCGGGGCCCGTGGGGGAGCTGTTTTTT
>TRBJ2-1|TRBV4-2|TRBD2|few
CASSRLAGGINEQFF
TGTGCCAGCAGCCGACTAGCGGGAGGCATCAATGAGCAGTTCTTC
>TRBJ2-1|TRBV25-1|TRBD2|few
CASSPRGSGRAWSEQFF
TGTGCCAGCAGTCCCCGCGGGAGCGGGAGGGCCTGGAGTGAGCAGTTCTTC
>TRBJ1-1|TRBV7-9|.|few
CASSLARTRGSTEAFF
TGTGCCAGCAGCTTAGCGCGGACAAGAGGAAGCACTGAAGCTTTCTTT